This TCR beta chain stems from a study of CD8+ T cells in alopecia areata. Study-level information: Each day, treated patients took oral tofacitinib twice, at 5 to 10 mg per dose. Tofacitinib ran for 6 to 18 months before 6 months off drug.

Note on this clone: Antigen unknown.

Germline CDR1 is SGHNT and CDR2 is YYREEE (reference sequence). V shed 4 bases and J 6 bases; nucleotides not matched to a gene: 8. The CDR3 sequence is 14 residues long. Extracted RNA was reverse transcribed, and the resulting cDNA served as sequencing template. Some clones are missing from TCRdb's copy, which holds only in-frame ones; the method was immunoSEQ multiplex PCR. The table has 250,000 or so clones, under 80% seen once; the top ten hold approximately 1.2%. Whole-study findings and limits: Sequences from scalp samples also cover resident alphabeta T cells of normal skin. Mice showed clearer TCR sharing than patients did, a gap that was possibly HLA-related.

The receptor comes from a human donor with alopecia areata. The V gene is TRBV5-4, the J gene TRBJ2-3; 7 nucleotides match TRBD2. The sample consisted of CD4+ T cells sorted from blood, taken at week 0. DNA for the CDR3: TGTGCCAGCAGCGGCCGGGGGGTCTGGGATACGCAGTATTTT. It codes for CASSGRGVWDTQYF.